The next 18 T cell receptor beta chains were all read from a single sample in a study of blood T cell repertoires in COVID-19. The repertoire was sequenced with immunoSEQ multiplex PCR; TCRdb's copy has only in-frame clones and lacks some. The table lists approximately 300,000 clones, about 89% of them singletons. Sequenced sample: PBMCs or T cells enriched from blood (not recorded which). These receptors all stem from a man in his fifties or sixties who had recovered from COVID-19.

V and J are TRBV11-3 and TRBJ2-1; maybe TRBD2 (6 bases). Germline V lookup: CDR1 SGHNT, CDR2 YENEEA. Between the trimmed V and J ends, which lost 3 bases and 6 bases, there was a span of 15 bases. This CDR3 is built from 15 residues. The CDR3 DNA sequence: TGTGCCAGCAGCTTGACAGCGGGCGGATCCAATGAGCAGTTCTTC. Residues: CASSLTAGGSNEQFF.

This chain joins TRBV9 and TRBJ1-2; no clear D gene. Trimming removed 5 bases from V and 0 bases from J, with 11 bases in between. The V gene's germline CDR1 is SGDLS and CDR2 YYNGEE. The CDR3 has 14 residues. The CDR3 loop reads CASRLGEANYGYTF. CDR3 DNA: TGTGCCAGCAGACTCGGTGAAGCTAACTATGGCTACACCTTC.

The CDR3 sequence is CASSPVQSSYEQYF. CDR3 DNA sequence: TGTGCCAGCTCACCGGTACAGAGTTCCTACGAGCAGTACTTC. V is TRBV18 and J is TRBJ2-7; D not certain. This CDR3 has 14 residues. The germline V gene has CDR1 KGHSH and CDR2 LQKENI. V was clipped by 3 bases and J by 1 base, with 10 bases between them.

This chain links TRBV7-3 with TRBJ1-2; tentatively, D is TRBD1 (6 bases). V lost 6 bases and J 6 bases, leaving 20 bases between the germline ends. The germline V gene encodes CDR1 SGHTA and CDR2 FQGTGA. The CDR3 consists of 15 residues. This CDR3 reads CASRATEGQLNGYTF. The CDR3 coding sequence is TGTGCCAGCAGGGCTACCGAGGGACAACTGAATGGCTACACCTTC.

The chain has TRBV5-1 and TRBJ1-3; no definite D call. The V gene's germline CDR1 is SGHRS and CDR2 YFSETQ. Trimming left V 4 bases short and J 0 bases short, with 11 bases between. The CDR3 consists of 15 residues. The DNA for the CDR3 is TGCGCCAGCAGCAACAGCAAGAGCTCTGGAAACACCATATATTTT. Amino acid sequence: CASSNSKSSGNTIYF.

This clone was counted once. This CDR3 reads CASRLPGGRYNSPLHF. The CDR3 DNA follows: TGTGCCAGCAGACTTCCAGGGGGCCGGTATAATTCACCCCTCCACTTT. The J gene is TRBJ1-6, the V gene TRBV6-6; 8 bases are a match to TRBD1. J was trimmed by 4 bases and V by 6 bases; bases with no gene match: 8. The V gene's germline CDR1 is MNHNY and CDR2 SVGAGI (reference sequence). This CDR3 region has 16 residues.

The J gene is TRBJ2-2, the V gene TRBV2; 10 bases agree with TRBD1. CDR1 is SNHLY, CDR2 FYNNEI, per germline. This CDR3 is built from 17 residues. Unmatched junction bases numbered 8, after V lost 4 bases and J lost 3 bases. CDR3 residues: CASSGGTGVRDTGELFF. The CDR3 nucleotides are TGTGCCAGCAGTGGGGGGACAGGGGTTCGAGACACCGGGGAGCTGTTTTTT. Full variable domain (outside the CDR3, taken from reference TRBV2 and TRBJ2-2): EPEVTQTPSHQVTQMGQEVILRCVPISNHLYFYWYRQILGQKVEFLVSFYNNEISEKSEIFDDQFSVERPDGSNFTLKIRSTKLEDSAMYFCASSGGTGVRDTGELFFGEGSRLTVL.

The V and J genes are TRBV5-6 and TRBJ2-2; D is perhaps TRBD1 (6 bases). The V gene lost 4 bases and the J gene lost 3 bases, with 10 bases spanning the gap. CDR1 and CDR2 (germline): SGHDT, YYEEEE. The CDR3 spans 14 residues. CDR3 nucleotides: TGTGCCAGCAGCATGGACAGCTACACCGGGGAGCTGTTTTTT. Protein product: CASSMDSYTGELFF.

The chain carries TRBV5-1 and TRBJ1-1; 11 nucleotides align to TRBD1. V lost 0 bases, J lost 14 bases, and 9 bases stayed unmatched. The CDR3 covers 14 residues. Germline V gives CDR1 SGHRS, CDR2 YFSETQ. The CDR3 protein is CASSLDRDRGSEFF. In DNA, the CDR3 is TGCGCCAGCAGCTTGGACCGGGACAGGGGGTCGGAATTCTTT.

J is TRBJ2-7 and V is TRBV20-1, with D hard to call. The V and J ends lost 5 bases and 3 bases respectively, with 5 bases between them. The CDR3 has 10 amino acids. Germline loops: CDR1 DFQATT, CDR2 SNEGSKA (reference sequence). The CDR3 is CSAEDYEQYF. The CDR3 DNA follows: TGCAGTGCTGAGGACTACGAGCAGTACTTC.

V and J are TRBV9 and TRBJ1-6; 7 nucleotides align to TRBD1. In germline, CDR1 is SGDLS, CDR2 YYNGEE. The CDR3 is made up of 14 amino acids. The J segment lost 10 bases and the V segment lost 1 base, leaving 5 bases of the junction unmatched. CDR3 bases: TGTGCCAGCAGCGTAACCGACAGGGCATCACCCCTCCACTTT. This sequence encodes CASSVTDRASPLHF.

In its sample, this clone was seen a few times. CDR3 loop: CASSLSSGPLDEQYF. The CDR3 DNA reads as TGTGCCAGCAGCTTATCTAGCGGCCCCTTAGACGAGCAGTACTTC. V usage is TRBV7-3 and J usage is TRBJ2-7, with 7 bases identical to TRBD2. J lost 5 bases, V lost 2 bases, and 9 bases had no gene match. CDR3 length: 15 residues. CDR1 and CDR2 from the germline V gene are SGHTA and FQGTGA.

V gene TRBV2 combines with J gene TRBJ2-3, with D tentatively TRBD2 (6 bases). This CDR3 spans 13 amino acids. Germline CDR1 SNHLY, CDR2 FYNNEI. V gave up 6 bases and J gave up 4 bases, with 11 bases separating them. CDR3 region: CASSGDFSDTQYF. The DNA of the CDR3 is TGTGCCAGCAGCGGGGACTTCTCAGATACGCAGTATTTT.

The chain couples TRBV14 to TRBJ1-3; D is unclear. This CDR3 comprises 16 residues. CDR1 is SGHDN, CDR2 FVKESK, per germline. Trimming pared 1 base from V and 4 bases from J, leaving 14 bases between. CDR3 protein: CASSQVTVARGNTIYF. CDR3 coding DNA: TGTGCCAGCAGCCAAGTGACGGTCGCGCGGGGAAACACCATATATTTT.

The rearrangement links TRBV6-5 to TRBJ1-5; no clear D gene. CDR3 length: 11 amino acids. The V gene lost 7 bases and the J gene lost 12 bases, with 13 bases spanning the gap. CDR1 MNHEY and CDR2 SVGAGI come from the germline V gene. The CDR3 DNA reads TGTGCCAGCATGGGCTCTATGCACCAGCATTTT. It codes for CASMGSMHQHF.

CDR3 nucleotides: TGTGCCAGTAGTATAGGAACAGGGGGCTTGGAGACCCAGTACTTC. Translation gives CASSIGTGGLETQYF. The V and J genes are TRBV19 and TRBJ2-5; 9 positions agree with TRBD1. The CDR3 is made up of 15 amino acids. V lost 1 base and J lost 5; bases outside the gene matches: 5. Germline V gene sequence: CDR1 LNHDA, CDR2 SQIVND (reference sequence).

V usage is TRBV18 and J usage is TRBJ2-1, with D uncertain. The ends were cut back, 1 base at V and 0 bases at J, with 16 bases in the middle. From germline, CDR1 is KGHSH and CDR2 LQKENI. This CDR3 region has 18 residues. The CDR3 loop reads CASSPLVGSPSSYNEQFF. The DNA for the CDR3 is TGTGCCAGCTCACCACTTGTGGGTAGCCCGAGCTCCTACAATGAGCAGTTCTTC.

In DNA form, the CDR3 reads TGTGCCAGCAGCCAGGCGGGAGGGCGGGAGCTGTTTTTT. Protein product: CASSQAGGRELFF. This sequence joins TRBV3-1 (or the pseudogene TRBV3-2) and TRBJ2-2; the match to TRBD2 covers 9 bases. The germline gives CDR1 LGHDT, CDR2 YNNKEL (reference sequence). The length of the CDR3 is 13 residues. Trimming removed 3 bases from V and 9 bases from J; junction bases left unmatched: 2.